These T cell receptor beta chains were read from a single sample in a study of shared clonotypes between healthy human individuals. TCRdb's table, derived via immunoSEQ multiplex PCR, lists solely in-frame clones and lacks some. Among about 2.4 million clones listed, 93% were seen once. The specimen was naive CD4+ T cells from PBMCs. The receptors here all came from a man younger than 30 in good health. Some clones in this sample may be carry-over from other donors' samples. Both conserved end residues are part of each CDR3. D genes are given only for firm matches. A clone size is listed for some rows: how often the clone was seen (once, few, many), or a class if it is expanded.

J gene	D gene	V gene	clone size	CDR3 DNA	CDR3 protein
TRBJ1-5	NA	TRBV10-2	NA	TGCGCCAGCAGTGAGACAGGGCCCAATCAGCCCCAGCATTTT	CASSETGPNQPQHF
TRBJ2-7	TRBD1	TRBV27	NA	TGTGCCAGCAGTTTGTCCGGGACAGGCCCTTCCGAGCAGTACTTC	CASSLSGTGPSEQYF
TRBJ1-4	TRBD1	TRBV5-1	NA	TGCGCCAGCAGCTCCGAAGGACAGGCCGGAGAAAAACTGTTTTTT	CASSSEGQAGEKLFF
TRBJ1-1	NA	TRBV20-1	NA	TGCAGTGCTAGCATCAGGCTTGAAGCTTTCTTT	CSASIRLEAFF
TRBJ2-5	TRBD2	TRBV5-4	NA	TGTGCCAGCAGCCCGGGGGGGGGAAGGGACGAGACCCAGTACTTC	CASSPGGGRDETQYF
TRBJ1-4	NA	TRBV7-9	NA	TGTGCCATCACGCCGGGTAGGGAAAATGAAAAACTGTTTTTT	CAITPGRENEKLFF
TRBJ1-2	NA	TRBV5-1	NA	TGCGCCAGCAGCCCCATTGGACAAGTCTATGGCTACACCTTC	CASSPIGQVYGYTF
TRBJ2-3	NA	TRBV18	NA	TGTGCCAGCTCACCATATCAGTACACAGATACGCAGTATTTT	CASSPYQYTDTQYF
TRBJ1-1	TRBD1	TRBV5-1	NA	TGCGCCAGCAGCTTTGGGGGACAGGGTCGGGTGACTGAAGCTTTCTTT	CASSFGGQGRVTEAFF
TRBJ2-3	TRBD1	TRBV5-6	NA	TGTGCCAGCAGCCAATACCGGGACAGGCACACAGATACGCAGTATTTT	CASSQYRDRHTDTQYF
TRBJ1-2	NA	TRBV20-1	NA	TGCAGTGTTAGGGGTCCCTATGGCTACACCTTC	CSVRGPYGYTF
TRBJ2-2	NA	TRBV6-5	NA	TGTGCCAGCAGTCCTCTATACTACACCGGGGAGCTGTTTTTT	CASSPLYYTGELFF
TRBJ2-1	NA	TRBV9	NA	TGTGCCAGCAGCGTAGCTGATTACAATGAGCAGTTCTTC	CASSVADYNEQFF
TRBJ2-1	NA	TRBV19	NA	TGTGCCAGTAAAAGCGGCAATGAGCAGTTCTTC	CASKSGNEQFF
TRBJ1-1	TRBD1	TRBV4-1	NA	TGCGCCAGCAACGGACAGGGTTTGGACACTGAAGCTTTCTTT	CASNGQGLDTEAFF
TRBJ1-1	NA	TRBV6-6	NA	TGTGCCAGCAGATCCGGACCCCTAAACACTGAAGCTTTCTTT	CASRSGPLNTEAFF
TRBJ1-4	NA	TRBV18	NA	TGTGCCAGCTCCCCAAGGGCCGCAACTAATGAAAAACTGTTTTTT	CASSPRAATNEKLFF
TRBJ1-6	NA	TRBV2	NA	TGTGCCAGCGGGTCGGGGGCGAGTAATTCACCCCTCCACTTT	CASGSGASNSPLHF
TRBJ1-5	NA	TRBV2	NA	TGTGCCAGCAGTGAACCAGGGACCAATCAGCCCCAGCATTTT	CASSEPGTNQPQHF
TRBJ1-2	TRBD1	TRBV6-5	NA	TGTGCCAGCAGGGCCCATTGGGACAGGAGGGACGGCTACACCTTC	CASRAHWDRRDGYTF
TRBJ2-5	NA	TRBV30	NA	TGTGCCTGGAGTGTATTAATGTTAGGACATAAAGAGACCCAGTACTTC	CAWSVLMLGHKETQYF
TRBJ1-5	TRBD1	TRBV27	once	TGTGCCAGCACCCGACAGGGAGGGCATCAGCCCCAGCATTTT	CASTRQGGHQPQHF
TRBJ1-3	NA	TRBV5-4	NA	TGTGCCAGCAGCAGAGGGGGAAATGGAAACACCATATATTTT	CASSRGGNGNTIYF
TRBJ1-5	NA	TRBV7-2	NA	TGTGCCAGCAGCTTAGCGTACGGTAGTAGCAATCAGCCCCAGCATTTT	CASSLAYGSSNQPQHF
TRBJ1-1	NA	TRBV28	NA	TGTGCCAGCAGTTTACTTACCCGGGGCGGTTTGAACACTGAAGCTTTCTTT	CASSLLTRGGLNTEAFF
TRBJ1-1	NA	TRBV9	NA	TGTGCCAGCAGCGTACAGGGCGGGGCTCTCAGGAACACTGAAGCTTTCTTT	CASSVQGGALRNTEAFF
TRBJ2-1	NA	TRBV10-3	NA	TGTGCCATCAGTGACACATCGACAGACAATGAGCAGTTCTTC	CAISDTSTDNEQFF
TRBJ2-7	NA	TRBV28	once	TGTGCCAGCAGCCGGCCTTTTTACGAGCAGTACTTC	CASSRPFYEQYF
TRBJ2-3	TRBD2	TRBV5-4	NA	TGTGCCAGCAGCTCTAGACTAGCGGAGAGCACAGATACGCAGTATTTT	CASSSRLAESTDTQYF
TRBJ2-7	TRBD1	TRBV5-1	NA	TGCGCCAGCAGCTCAGGACAGGGGGCTTTCTACGAGCAGTACTTC	CASSSGQGAFYEQYF
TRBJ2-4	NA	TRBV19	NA	TGTGCCAGTAGTATGCCTCTTGGGCTCAAAAACATTCAGTACTTC	CASSMPLGLKNIQYF
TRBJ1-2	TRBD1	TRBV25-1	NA	TGTGCCAGCAGCGCAGGACAGGGCGTGAGCTATGGCTACACCTTC	CASSAGQGVSYGYTF
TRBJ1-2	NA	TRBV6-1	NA	TGTGCCAGCAGTCAGAGGGGGGAATATGGCTACACCTTC	CASSQRGEYGYTF
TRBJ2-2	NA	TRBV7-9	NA	TGTGCCAGCAGCTTGTATGGGCAGGGGGGACCGGACGGGGAGCTGTTTTTT	CASSLYGQGGPDGELFF
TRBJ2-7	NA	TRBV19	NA	TGTGCCAGTAGTATAACCGGACGGACCTACGAGCAGTACTTC	CASSITGRTYEQYF
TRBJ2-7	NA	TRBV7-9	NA	TGTGCCAGCAGCTTAGAGGGGGGGCCCGCTCGAGCGTACTTC	CASSLEGGPARAYF
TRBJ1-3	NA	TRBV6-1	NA	TGTGCCAGCAGTGAAGAGCGGTGGATAATGGGGCAGTCTGGAAACACCATATATTTT	CASSEERWIMGQSGNTIYF
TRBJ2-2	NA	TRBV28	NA	TGTGCCAGCAGTTTAGCCAGCATCACCGGGGAGCTGTTTTTT	CASSLASITGELFF
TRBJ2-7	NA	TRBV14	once	TGTGCCAGCAGCCCCATCGGCGGGACCCACGAGCAGTACTTC	CASSPIGGTHEQYF
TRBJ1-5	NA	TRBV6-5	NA	TGTGCCAGCAGCTACAGGGAGGGAAGCAATCAGCCCCAGCATTTT	CASSYREGSNQPQHF
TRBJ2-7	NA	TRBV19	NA	TGTGCCAGTAGTCCCGGGACCCCCTTCGAATTTACGGAGCAGTACTTC	CASSPGTPFEFTEQYF
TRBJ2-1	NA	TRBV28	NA	TGTGCCAGCAGTTCCTCCGCGAATGAGCAGTTCTTC	CASSSSANEQFF
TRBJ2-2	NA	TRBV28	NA	TGTGCCAGCAGCCGAGGACGGAGAGGGAACACCGGGGAGCTGTTTTTT	CASSRGRRGNTGELFF
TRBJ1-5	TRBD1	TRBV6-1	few	TGTGCCAGCAGTGCTTACGGACAGGGGAACAATCAGCCCCAGCATTTT	CASSAYGQGNNQPQHF
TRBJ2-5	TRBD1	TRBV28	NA	TGTGCCAGCAGGGGGACAGGGGCGGGGGAGACCCAGTACTTC	CASRGTGAGETQYF
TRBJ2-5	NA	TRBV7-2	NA	TGTGCCAGCAGCTTAGGCGACCTCGTCGGAGGGACCCAGTACTTC	CASSLGDLVGGTQYF
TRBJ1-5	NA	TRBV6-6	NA	TGTGCCAGTACCCTAGTGGTCCGGAATCAGCCCCAGCATTTT	CASTLVVRNQPQHF
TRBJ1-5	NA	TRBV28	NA	TGTGCCAGCAGTTTAAGGGGCGGGCATCAGCCCCAGCATTTT	CASSLRGGHQPQHF
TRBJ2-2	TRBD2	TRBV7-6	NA	TGTGCCAGCAGCTCGACTAGCGGTAACACCGGGGAGCTGTTTTTT	CASSSTSGNTGELFF
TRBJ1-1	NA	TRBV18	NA	TGTGCCAGCTCACCAGCGATGAGCACTGAAGCTTTCTTT	CASSPAMSTEAFF
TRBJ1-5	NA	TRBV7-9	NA	TGTGCCGGCAGCCCGGGACCCACGGGTCAGCCCCAGCATTTT	CAGSPGPTGQPQHF
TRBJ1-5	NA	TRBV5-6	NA	TGTGCCAGCAGCTTGCGCCCCTCCAATCAGCCCCAGCATTTT	CASSLRPSNQPQHF
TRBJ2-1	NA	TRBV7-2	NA	TGTGCCAGCAGCTTAGACTGGAACAATGAGCAGTTCTTC	CASSLDWNNEQFF
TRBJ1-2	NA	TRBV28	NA	TGTGCCAGCAGTCCCCAAATAACGCGGGGAAGCGGCTACACCTTC	CASSPQITRGSGYTF
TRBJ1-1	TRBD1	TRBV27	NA	TGTGCCAGCGGGGGACAGGGGGCTTTGATAACTGAAGCTTTCTTT	CASGGQGALITEAFF